The T cell receptor beta chain described here comes from a study of blood T cell repertoires in COVID-19. TCRdb's copy holds only in-frame clones and misses some; the assay was immunoSEQ multiplex PCR. This table holds some 180,000 clones, less than 80% found once. V was clipped by 9 bases and J by 4 bases, with 16 bases between them. CDR1 is SGHRS, CDR2 YFSETQ, per germline. The CDR3 totals 13 residues. This clonotype was obtained from a woman in her 70s in a cohort exposed to, infected with or recovered from COVID-19 (not recorded which). The sequenced sample consisted of PBMCs or T cells enriched from blood (not recorded which). The chain is built from TRBV5-1 and TRBJ2-5, with TRBD2 as a possible D gene (5 bases). In DNA form, the CDR3 reads TGCGCCACCGGGGAGAGCGTTACAGAGACCCAGTACTTC. Translation: CATGESVTETQYF.